The rows below give T cell receptor beta chains drawn from one sample of a study of blood T cell repertoires in COVID-19. Libraries were prepared by immunoSEQ multiplex PCR; TCRdb keeps only in-frame clonotypes and omits some of them. The sample lists about 54,000 clones; 90% were seen once. Sequencing was done on a sample of peripheral blood. These receptors were obtained from a woman aged 35 to 49 with active COVID-19. Both conserved end residues are part of each CDR3. The D gene is left open where the match is weak.

TRBV4-2	TRBJ1-2	TRBD1	15	CASSLQGQGAYGYTF	TGTGCCAGCAGCCTTCAGGGACAGGGGGCTTATGGCTACACCTTC
TRBV4-1	TRBJ2-5	.	13	CASSQDFWQTQYF	TGCGCCAGCAGCCAAGATTTCTGGCAGACCCAGTACTTC
TRBV30	TRBJ1-1	.	11	CAWSARELAFF	TGTGCCTGGAGCGCCCGGGAGCTCGCTTTCTTT
TRBV6-6	TRBJ2-1	.	14	CASTKGEVYNEQFF	TGTGCCAGCACCAAGGGAGAGGTCTACAATGAGCAGTTCTTC
TRBV7-8	TRBJ2-2	TRBD1	19	CASSLNSFAGTGFFGELFF	TGTGCCAGCAGCTTAAATTCCTTCGCCGGGACAGGGTTTTTTGGGGAGCTGTTTTTT
TRBV3-1/TRBV3-2	TRBJ1-6	.	18	CASSHEFTGGTYNSPLHF	TGTGCCAGCAGCCACGAATTTACGGGGGGAACCTATAATTCACCCCTCCACTTT
TRBV5-4	TRBJ2-1	.	16	CASSSSTGSSYNEQFF	TGTGCCAGCAGCTCCTCAACTGGTTCCTCCTACAATGAGCAGTTCTTC
TRBV5-4	TRBJ1-1	TRBD1	14	CASSLRTGNTEAFF	TGTGCCAGCAGCTTGCGGACAGGGAACACTGAAGCTTTCTTT
TRBV27	TRBJ2-2	.	15	CASSQGAQYTGELFF	TGTGCCAGCAGTCAAGGGGCGCAGTACACCGGGGAGCTGTTTTTT
TRBV4-3	TRBJ2-3	.	15	CASSQDPGSTDTQYF	TGCGCCAGCAGCCAAGATCCGGGGAGCACAGATACGCAGTATTTT
TRBV6-2/TRBV6-3	TRBJ2-6	.	14	CASSVNSGANVLTF	TGTGCCAGCAGTGTAAACTCTGGGGCCAACGTCCTGACTTTC
TRBV11-2	TRBJ2-2	.	16	CASRLAGTANTGELFF	TGTGCCAGCAGACTAGCAGGGACAGCGAACACCGGGGAGCTGTTTTTT
TRBV20-1	TRBJ2-3	TRBD2	17	CSASSHGTSGGTDTQYF	TGCAGTGCTAGTTCTCATGGGACTAGCGGGGGCACAGATACGCAGTATTTT
TRBV10-3	TRBJ1-5	TRBD1	13	CAISTDRDQPQHF	TGTGCCATCAGCACTGACAGGGATCAGCCCCAGCATTTT
TRBV5-1	TRBJ2-3	TRBD2	14	CASLAGGQGDTQYF	TGCGCCAGCTTAGCGGGGGGCCAGGGAGATACGCAGTATTTT
TRBV11-2	TRBJ1-3	.	15	CASSLDLASGNTIYF	TGTGCCAGCAGCCTCGACTTGGCCTCTGGAAACACCATATATTTT
TRBV5-1	TRBJ2-1	TRBD2	13	CASRLAGGNEQFF	TGCGCCAGCAGACTAGCGGGGGGAAATGAGCAGTTCTTC